The subject of this entry is one T cell receptor (beta chain). Its antigen is still unknown. TCRdb reprocessed the reads via MiXCR and lists one record per CDR3 protein. The sample has around 750,000 distinct CDR3 sequences, approximately 29% seen once. These data are taken from a study of T cell repertoires in cytomegalovirus infection. About the study: Indicated by public TCR beta signatures were CMV infection and matching HLA type.

CDR1 and CDR2 from the germline V gene are MDHEN and SYDVKM. The CDR3 extends over 17 amino acids. Between the trimmed V and J ends, which lost 0 bases and 0 bases, there was a span of 12 bases. Specimen: cultured CD8+ T cells from PBMCs, collected from culture after CMV antigen stimulation. This clonotype originated in a human donor in good health (CMV status not recorded). Some clones in this sample may be carry-over from other donors' samples. The chain recombines TRBV28 with TRBJ1-5; D not certain. The CDR3 DNA reads as TGTGCCAGCAGTTTATGGGAGGGAACGAGTAGCAATCAGCCCCAGCATTTT. As protein: CASSLWEGTSSNQPQHF.